This TCR beta chain comes out of a study of beta chain features in type 1 diabetes (dated by TCRdb to 2016 to 2019). For the study in its entirety: No differences in mean age, gender distribution, total cell number or subset yield were found between patients and healthy donors. A total of some 100,000,000 sorted cells were examined across all samples, and the number of cells per subset was strongly correlated with RNA yield. Naive and central memory subsets were obtained from all 30 or so donors, but regulatory and stem cell-like memory subsets were isolated from only 8 patients and about 8 healthy donors. The study compared the TCRB repertoires of sorted circulating CD4+ T cell subsets in recently diagnosed type 1 diabetes patients with those in matched healthy donors. Overall study results and their limits: Because small numbers of individuals were included in the HLA sub-analyses, any influence of HLA type on TCRB rearrangement was left unresolved. A moderate but significant shortening of TCRB CDR3 length was observed in type 1 diabetes patients in all four CD4+ subsets. At VDJ recombination sites, type 1 diabetes patients had fewer insertions and more deleted nucleotides, which implies abnormalities in thymic rearrangement. Shorter templates might have been favored by PCR, but patient and control samples were amplified and corrected together, so both groups would have been affected equally by any skew. Naive, central memory and regulatory TCRB repertoires appeared more similar among patients than among healthy donors. Because cDNA was sequenced instead of genomic DNA, highly expressing activated cells could be over-represented, though the groups showed no difference in activation or CD3 levels.

Concerning this clone: Its antigen remains undetermined. Base-call qualities are not available, and no considerably larger clone is one nucleotide away.

The germline V gene gives CDR1 as SGDLS and CDR2 as YYNGEE. V and J are truncated by 5 bases and 3 bases respectively, leaving an intervening sequence of 15 bases. From cysteine to phenylalanine, the CDR3 is 14 amino acids long. The read is trimmed to its CDR3 DNA, 42 bases read in frame from base 1. Each donor gave one peripheral blood draw, averaging roughly 100 mL, which was collected into heparinised tubes. A BD FACSAria II and a panel including CD45RO, CCR7, CD25, CD127, CD95 and CD27 were used to sort naive, central memory, regulatory and stem cell-like memory CD4+ T cells. A purity above 95% was achieved for all sorted populations. PBMCs were isolated right away by Lymphoprep density gradient centrifugation and were stained directly, without culture. So that batch effects would be minimized, each experiment stained and sorted samples in pairs, pairing one healthy donor with one patient. The entire isolated RNA was reverse transcribed using the High Capacity cDNA Reverse Transcription Kit, and thus expressed TCRB transcripts were sequenced. Naive, central memory and regulatory T cell samples underwent deep immunoSEQ sequencing, averaging around 3.6 million total reads per sample. After sorted cells were lysed in RLT buffer, RNA was extracted with DNase-treated RNeasy Micro or Mini kits, with the choice depending on cell number. Each cell subset was processed on its own to prevent cross-contamination, while patient and healthy donor samples were processed together. Using the immunoSEQ multiplex PCR, TCRB sequences were amplified from cDNA into 87-bp fragments spanning the CDR3 region. Sequencing of the amplicons was done on the Illumina HiSeq platform. Per the original workflow: PCR bias was corrected computationally using synthetic template baselines, and reads within Hamming distance 2 were collapsed, with unmergeable singletons discarded. By aligning reads against IMGT, V, D and J genes, CDR3 length, and insertions or deletions at six rearrangement sites were assigned. Within each subset, clonotype counts were normalized to the number of sorted cells before true diversity and Gini coefficients were calculated with the tcR R package. Repertoire sharing was quantified using the overlap coefficient calculated on TCRB nucleotide sequences. Drawn from immuneACCESS, this table holds only the in-frame rearrangements with V and J called that TCRdb kept. Clones are partly lost; checked studies trace under half to an unresolved V gene and leave the rest unexplained. That table is the source of V, J and clone size, and D and trimming were worked out from the DNA. Here the sample has almost 350,000 clones; 8% occur a single time. Around 0.45% of the sample belongs to the ten largest clones.

This receptor was obtained from a woman in her late teens or twenties in good health. The chain was built from TRBV9 and TRBJ2-7; the D gene is perhaps TRBD2, from 6 matching bases. The sample consisted of central memory CD4+ T cells from blood. The DNA sequence is as follows: TGTGCCAGCAGTTTAGGACTAAGCCTCTACGAGCAGTACTTC. It is translated as CASSLGLSLYEQYF.